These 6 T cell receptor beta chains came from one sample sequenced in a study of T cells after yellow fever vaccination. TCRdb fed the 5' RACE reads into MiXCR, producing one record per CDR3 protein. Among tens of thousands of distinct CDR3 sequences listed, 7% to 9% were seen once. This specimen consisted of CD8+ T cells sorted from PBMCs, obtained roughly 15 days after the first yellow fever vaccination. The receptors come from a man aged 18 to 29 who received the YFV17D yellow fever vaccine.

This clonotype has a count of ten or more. DNA of the CDR3: TGTGCCAGCAGTTATTCCCAGCGCTATGGCTACACCTTC. It translates to CASSYSQRYGYTF. The V call is TRBV6-5, the J call TRBJ1-2; D not resolved. The germline V gene encodes CDR1 MNHEY and CDR2 SVGAGI. V lost 3 bases and J lost 4, with 9 bases in between. CDR3 length: 13 residues.

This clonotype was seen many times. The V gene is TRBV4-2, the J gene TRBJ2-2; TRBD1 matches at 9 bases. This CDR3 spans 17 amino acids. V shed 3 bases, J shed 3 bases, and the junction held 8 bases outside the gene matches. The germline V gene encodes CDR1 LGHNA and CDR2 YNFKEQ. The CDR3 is CASSHLPGQGDTGELFF. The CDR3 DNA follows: TGTGCCAGCAGCCACCTACCGGGACAGGGAGACACCGGGGAGCTGTTTTTT.

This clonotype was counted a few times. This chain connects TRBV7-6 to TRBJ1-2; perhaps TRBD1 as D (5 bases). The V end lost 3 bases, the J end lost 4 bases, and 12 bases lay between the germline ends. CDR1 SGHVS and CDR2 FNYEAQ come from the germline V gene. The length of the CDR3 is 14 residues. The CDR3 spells CASSLSRDRYGYTF. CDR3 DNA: TGTGCCAGCAGCTTGTCCCGGGACCGCTATGGCTACACCTTC.

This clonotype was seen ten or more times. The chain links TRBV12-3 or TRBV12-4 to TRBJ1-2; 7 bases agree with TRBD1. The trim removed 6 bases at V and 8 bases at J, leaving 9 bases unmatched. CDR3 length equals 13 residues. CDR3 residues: CASSLGVGGGYTF. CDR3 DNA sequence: TGTGCCAGCAGCCTAGGCGTAGGGGGCGGCTACACCTTC.

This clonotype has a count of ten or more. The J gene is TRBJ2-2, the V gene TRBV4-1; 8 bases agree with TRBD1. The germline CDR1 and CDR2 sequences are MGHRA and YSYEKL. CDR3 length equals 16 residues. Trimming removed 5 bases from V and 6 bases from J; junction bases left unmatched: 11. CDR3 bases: TGCGCCAGCAGCGGACCGCAGGGGGCAAAAGCCGGGGAGCTGTTTTTT. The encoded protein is CASSGPQGAKAGELFF.

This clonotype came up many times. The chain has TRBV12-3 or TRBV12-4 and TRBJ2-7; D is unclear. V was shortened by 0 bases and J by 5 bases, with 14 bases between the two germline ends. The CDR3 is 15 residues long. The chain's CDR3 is CASSLARKGRDEQYF. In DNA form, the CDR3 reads TGTGCCAGCAGTTTAGCGAGGAAGGGAAGGGACGAGCAGTACTTC.